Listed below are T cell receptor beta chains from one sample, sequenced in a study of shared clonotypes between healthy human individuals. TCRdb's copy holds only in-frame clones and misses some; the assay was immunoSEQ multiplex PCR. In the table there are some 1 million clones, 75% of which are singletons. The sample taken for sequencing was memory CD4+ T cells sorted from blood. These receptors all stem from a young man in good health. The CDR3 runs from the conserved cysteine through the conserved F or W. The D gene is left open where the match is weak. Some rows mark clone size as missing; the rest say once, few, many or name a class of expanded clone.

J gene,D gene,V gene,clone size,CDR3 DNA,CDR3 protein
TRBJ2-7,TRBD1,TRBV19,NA,TGTGCCAGTAGTATAAGGACAGGGATCAGCGAGCAGTACTTC,CASSIRTGISEQYF
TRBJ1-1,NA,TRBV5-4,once,TGTGCCAGCAGCCCGTCGGGTTCCCAGAACACTGAAGCTTTCTTT,CASSPSGSQNTEAFF
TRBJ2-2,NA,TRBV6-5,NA,TGTGCCAGCAAAACTGAGACACGAAACACCGGGGAGCTGTTTTTT,CASKTETRNTGELFF
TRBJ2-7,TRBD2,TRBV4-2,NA,TGTGCCAGCAGCCAAGGAGCGGGGGGGCAGTACGAGCAGTACTTC,CASSQGAGGQYEQYF
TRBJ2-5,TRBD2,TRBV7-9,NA,TGTGCCAGCAGCTTAGAGGGGACTACCCACCAAGAGACCCAGTACTTC,CASSLEGTTHQETQYF
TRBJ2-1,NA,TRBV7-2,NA,TGTGCCAGCAGCTTAAGGGGGACCCCCTACAATGAGCAGTTCTTC,CASSLRGTPYNEQFF
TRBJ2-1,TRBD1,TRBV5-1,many,TGCGCCAGCAGCTCAACCGGGACAGGGGTGGTTGAGCAGTTCTTC,CASSSTGTGVVEQFF
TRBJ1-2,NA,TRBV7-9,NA,TGTGCCAGCAGCTTAGAGATCCCGGCAGGGCAAGATGGCTACACCTTC,CASSLEIPAGQDGYTF
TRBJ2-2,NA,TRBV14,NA,TGTGCCAGCAGCCTCAAAAGCTTGGCGACCGGGGAGCTGTTTTTT,CASSLKSLATGELFF
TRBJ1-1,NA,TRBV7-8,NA,TGTGCCAGCAGCACGCTGGGGGGGGGCACTGAAGCTTTCTTT,CASSTLGGGTEAFF
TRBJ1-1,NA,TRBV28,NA,TGTGCCAGCAGTACCCTAGGTGGCAGTGTGAACACTGAAGCTTTCTTT,CASSTLGGSVNTEAFF
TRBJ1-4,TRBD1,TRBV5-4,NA,TGTGCCAGCAGCTTGGCCACAGGGGGGTCTAATGAAAAACTGTTTTTT,CASSLATGGSNEKLFF
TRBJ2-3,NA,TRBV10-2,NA,TGCGCCAGCAGTTTAGAACATACGCAGTATTTT,CASSLEHTQYF
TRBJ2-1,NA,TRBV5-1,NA,TGCGCCAGCAGCTGGGGACAAGGCTACAATGGGCAGTTCTTC,CASSWGQGYNGQFF
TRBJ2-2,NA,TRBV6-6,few,TGTGCCAGCAGTTCGGGGACCGGGGAGCTGTTTTTT,CASSSGTGELFF
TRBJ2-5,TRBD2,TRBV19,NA,TGTGCCAGTAGTATACCGGCTAGCGGGGCCCAAGAGACCCAGTACTTC,CASSIPASGAQETQYF
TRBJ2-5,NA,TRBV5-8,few,TGTGCCAGCAGCCCCCAGGGACGGCTAGCTCAAGAGACCCAGTACTTC,CASSPQGRLAQETQYF
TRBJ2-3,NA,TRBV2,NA,TGTGCCAGCAGGAAAGGGGGGGCTGCCACAGATACGCAGTATTTT,CASRKGGAATDTQYF
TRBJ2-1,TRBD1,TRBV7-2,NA,TGTGCCAGCAGCCCAGGGACAGGGGGTGAGCAGTTCTTC,CASSPGTGGEQFF
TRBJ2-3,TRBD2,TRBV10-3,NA,TGTGCCATCAGTGAGTCGGCCGGGACTAGCGGGGGGGCTCTCCCCACAGATACGCAGTATTTT,CAISESAGTSGGALPTDTQYF
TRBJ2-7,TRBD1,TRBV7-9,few,TGTGCCAGCAGCCCCGACAGGGCCGGATACGAGCAGTACTTC,CASSPDRAGYEQYF
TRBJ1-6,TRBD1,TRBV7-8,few,TGTGCCAGCAGCTACCTGACAGGGTCCGCCAATTCACCCCTCCACTTT,CASSYLTGSANSPLHF
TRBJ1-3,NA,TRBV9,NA,TGTGCCAGCAGCCCAGAGGATTACTCTGGAAACACCATATATTTT,CASSPEDYSGNTIYF
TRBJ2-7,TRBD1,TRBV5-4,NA,TGTGCCAGCAGCGACCGGACAGGGGCGGAAGAGCAGTACTTC,CASSDRTGAEEQYF
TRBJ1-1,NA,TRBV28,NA,TGTGCCAGCACCGTAGGGGGGGCCGGGACTGAAGCTTTCTTT,CASTVGGAGTEAFF
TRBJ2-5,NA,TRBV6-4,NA,TGTGCCAGCAGTCGACAGGCCCAAGAGACCCAGTACTTC,CASSRQAQETQYF
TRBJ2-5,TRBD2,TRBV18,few,TGTGCCAGCTCACTGCGGGGACTAGCGGGAGTTGCCCAAGAGACCCAGTACTTC,CASSLRGLAGVAQETQYF
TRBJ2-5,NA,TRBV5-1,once,TGCGCCAGCAGCGTGTCGACTGGGGAGACCCAGTACTTC,CASSVSTGETQYF
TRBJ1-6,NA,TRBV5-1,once,TGCGCCAGCAGCTTGGAAGGCCAGGGAGCTTCACCCCTCCACTTT,CASSLEGQGASPLHF
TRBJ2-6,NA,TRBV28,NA,TGTGCCAGCAGCCTTAGGAATCTCGGGGCCAACGTCCTGACTTTC,CASSLRNLGANVLTF
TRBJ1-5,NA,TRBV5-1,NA,TGCGCCAGCAGCCCCCTGGGGGGCGGGGGTCAGCCCCAGCATTTT,CASSPLGGGGQPQHF
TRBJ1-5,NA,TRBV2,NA,TGTGCCAGCAGCCCCAGGACAGACCAGCCCCAGCATTTT,CASSPRTDQPQHF
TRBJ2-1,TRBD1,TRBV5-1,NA,TGCGCCAGCAGCCCTCGGGACAGTCTCAATGAGCAGTTCTTC,CASSPRDSLNEQFF
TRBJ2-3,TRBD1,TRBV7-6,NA,TGTGCCAGCAGCCCTAGGACAGGGAGCGCAGATACGCAGTATTTT,CASSPRTGSADTQYF
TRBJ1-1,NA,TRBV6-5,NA,TGTGCCAGCAGTCGACAGGATCGTGAAGCTTTCTTT,CASSRQDREAFF
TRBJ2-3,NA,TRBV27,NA,TGTGCCAGCAGTTTAAGGAGGGAAAGGGGAGATACGCAGTATTTT,CASSLRRERGDTQYF
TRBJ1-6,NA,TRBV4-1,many,TGCGCCAGCAGCCAAGGGGAAGGGGTAACCAATTCACCCCTCCACTTT,CASSQGEGVTNSPLHF
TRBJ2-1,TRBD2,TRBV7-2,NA,TGTGCCAGCAGCTTAAGGGCGGGAGGACCGCATACCTACAATGAGCAGTTCTTC,CASSLRAGGPHTYNEQFF
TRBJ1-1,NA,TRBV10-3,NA,TGTGCCATCAGTGAACGGATGGACATCTCGGCTTTCTTT,CAISERMDISAFF
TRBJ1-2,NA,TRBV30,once,TGTGCCTGGGCTCCAGGGTTAGGGGGCTACACCTTC,CAWAPGLGGYTF
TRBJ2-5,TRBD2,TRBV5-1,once,TGCGCCAGCAGCTCTACTGCCGGGGGGGAGACCCAGTACTTC,CASSSTAGGETQYF
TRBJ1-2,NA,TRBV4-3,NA,TGCGCCAGCAGCCCCCAAGAGGGGGGCAAGGGCTATGGCTACACCTTC,CASSPQEGGKGYGYTF
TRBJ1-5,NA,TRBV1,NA,TGCACCAGCAGCCAAGATGAAGGTAGCAATCAGCCCCAGCATTTT,CTSSQDEGSNQPQHF
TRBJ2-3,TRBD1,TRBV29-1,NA,TGCAGCGTTGAACAGGGGGCCATCTACACAGATACGCAGTATTTT,CSVEQGAIYTDTQYF
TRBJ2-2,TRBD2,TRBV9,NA,TGTGCCAGCAGCGTAGGCGGGAGCAACACCGGGGAGCTGTTTTTT,CASSVGGSNTGELFF
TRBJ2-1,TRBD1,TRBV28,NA,TGTGCCAGCAGTATAACCGGGACAGGGTCCTACAATGAGCAGTTCTTC,CASSITGTGSYNEQFF
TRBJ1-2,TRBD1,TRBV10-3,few,TGTGCCATCAGCGGGGGGACAGAACGTTTTTATGGCTACACCTTC,CAISGGTERFYGYTF
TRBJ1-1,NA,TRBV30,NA,TGTGCCTGGAGTATTTACCCTGAAGCTTTCTTT,CAWSIYPEAFF